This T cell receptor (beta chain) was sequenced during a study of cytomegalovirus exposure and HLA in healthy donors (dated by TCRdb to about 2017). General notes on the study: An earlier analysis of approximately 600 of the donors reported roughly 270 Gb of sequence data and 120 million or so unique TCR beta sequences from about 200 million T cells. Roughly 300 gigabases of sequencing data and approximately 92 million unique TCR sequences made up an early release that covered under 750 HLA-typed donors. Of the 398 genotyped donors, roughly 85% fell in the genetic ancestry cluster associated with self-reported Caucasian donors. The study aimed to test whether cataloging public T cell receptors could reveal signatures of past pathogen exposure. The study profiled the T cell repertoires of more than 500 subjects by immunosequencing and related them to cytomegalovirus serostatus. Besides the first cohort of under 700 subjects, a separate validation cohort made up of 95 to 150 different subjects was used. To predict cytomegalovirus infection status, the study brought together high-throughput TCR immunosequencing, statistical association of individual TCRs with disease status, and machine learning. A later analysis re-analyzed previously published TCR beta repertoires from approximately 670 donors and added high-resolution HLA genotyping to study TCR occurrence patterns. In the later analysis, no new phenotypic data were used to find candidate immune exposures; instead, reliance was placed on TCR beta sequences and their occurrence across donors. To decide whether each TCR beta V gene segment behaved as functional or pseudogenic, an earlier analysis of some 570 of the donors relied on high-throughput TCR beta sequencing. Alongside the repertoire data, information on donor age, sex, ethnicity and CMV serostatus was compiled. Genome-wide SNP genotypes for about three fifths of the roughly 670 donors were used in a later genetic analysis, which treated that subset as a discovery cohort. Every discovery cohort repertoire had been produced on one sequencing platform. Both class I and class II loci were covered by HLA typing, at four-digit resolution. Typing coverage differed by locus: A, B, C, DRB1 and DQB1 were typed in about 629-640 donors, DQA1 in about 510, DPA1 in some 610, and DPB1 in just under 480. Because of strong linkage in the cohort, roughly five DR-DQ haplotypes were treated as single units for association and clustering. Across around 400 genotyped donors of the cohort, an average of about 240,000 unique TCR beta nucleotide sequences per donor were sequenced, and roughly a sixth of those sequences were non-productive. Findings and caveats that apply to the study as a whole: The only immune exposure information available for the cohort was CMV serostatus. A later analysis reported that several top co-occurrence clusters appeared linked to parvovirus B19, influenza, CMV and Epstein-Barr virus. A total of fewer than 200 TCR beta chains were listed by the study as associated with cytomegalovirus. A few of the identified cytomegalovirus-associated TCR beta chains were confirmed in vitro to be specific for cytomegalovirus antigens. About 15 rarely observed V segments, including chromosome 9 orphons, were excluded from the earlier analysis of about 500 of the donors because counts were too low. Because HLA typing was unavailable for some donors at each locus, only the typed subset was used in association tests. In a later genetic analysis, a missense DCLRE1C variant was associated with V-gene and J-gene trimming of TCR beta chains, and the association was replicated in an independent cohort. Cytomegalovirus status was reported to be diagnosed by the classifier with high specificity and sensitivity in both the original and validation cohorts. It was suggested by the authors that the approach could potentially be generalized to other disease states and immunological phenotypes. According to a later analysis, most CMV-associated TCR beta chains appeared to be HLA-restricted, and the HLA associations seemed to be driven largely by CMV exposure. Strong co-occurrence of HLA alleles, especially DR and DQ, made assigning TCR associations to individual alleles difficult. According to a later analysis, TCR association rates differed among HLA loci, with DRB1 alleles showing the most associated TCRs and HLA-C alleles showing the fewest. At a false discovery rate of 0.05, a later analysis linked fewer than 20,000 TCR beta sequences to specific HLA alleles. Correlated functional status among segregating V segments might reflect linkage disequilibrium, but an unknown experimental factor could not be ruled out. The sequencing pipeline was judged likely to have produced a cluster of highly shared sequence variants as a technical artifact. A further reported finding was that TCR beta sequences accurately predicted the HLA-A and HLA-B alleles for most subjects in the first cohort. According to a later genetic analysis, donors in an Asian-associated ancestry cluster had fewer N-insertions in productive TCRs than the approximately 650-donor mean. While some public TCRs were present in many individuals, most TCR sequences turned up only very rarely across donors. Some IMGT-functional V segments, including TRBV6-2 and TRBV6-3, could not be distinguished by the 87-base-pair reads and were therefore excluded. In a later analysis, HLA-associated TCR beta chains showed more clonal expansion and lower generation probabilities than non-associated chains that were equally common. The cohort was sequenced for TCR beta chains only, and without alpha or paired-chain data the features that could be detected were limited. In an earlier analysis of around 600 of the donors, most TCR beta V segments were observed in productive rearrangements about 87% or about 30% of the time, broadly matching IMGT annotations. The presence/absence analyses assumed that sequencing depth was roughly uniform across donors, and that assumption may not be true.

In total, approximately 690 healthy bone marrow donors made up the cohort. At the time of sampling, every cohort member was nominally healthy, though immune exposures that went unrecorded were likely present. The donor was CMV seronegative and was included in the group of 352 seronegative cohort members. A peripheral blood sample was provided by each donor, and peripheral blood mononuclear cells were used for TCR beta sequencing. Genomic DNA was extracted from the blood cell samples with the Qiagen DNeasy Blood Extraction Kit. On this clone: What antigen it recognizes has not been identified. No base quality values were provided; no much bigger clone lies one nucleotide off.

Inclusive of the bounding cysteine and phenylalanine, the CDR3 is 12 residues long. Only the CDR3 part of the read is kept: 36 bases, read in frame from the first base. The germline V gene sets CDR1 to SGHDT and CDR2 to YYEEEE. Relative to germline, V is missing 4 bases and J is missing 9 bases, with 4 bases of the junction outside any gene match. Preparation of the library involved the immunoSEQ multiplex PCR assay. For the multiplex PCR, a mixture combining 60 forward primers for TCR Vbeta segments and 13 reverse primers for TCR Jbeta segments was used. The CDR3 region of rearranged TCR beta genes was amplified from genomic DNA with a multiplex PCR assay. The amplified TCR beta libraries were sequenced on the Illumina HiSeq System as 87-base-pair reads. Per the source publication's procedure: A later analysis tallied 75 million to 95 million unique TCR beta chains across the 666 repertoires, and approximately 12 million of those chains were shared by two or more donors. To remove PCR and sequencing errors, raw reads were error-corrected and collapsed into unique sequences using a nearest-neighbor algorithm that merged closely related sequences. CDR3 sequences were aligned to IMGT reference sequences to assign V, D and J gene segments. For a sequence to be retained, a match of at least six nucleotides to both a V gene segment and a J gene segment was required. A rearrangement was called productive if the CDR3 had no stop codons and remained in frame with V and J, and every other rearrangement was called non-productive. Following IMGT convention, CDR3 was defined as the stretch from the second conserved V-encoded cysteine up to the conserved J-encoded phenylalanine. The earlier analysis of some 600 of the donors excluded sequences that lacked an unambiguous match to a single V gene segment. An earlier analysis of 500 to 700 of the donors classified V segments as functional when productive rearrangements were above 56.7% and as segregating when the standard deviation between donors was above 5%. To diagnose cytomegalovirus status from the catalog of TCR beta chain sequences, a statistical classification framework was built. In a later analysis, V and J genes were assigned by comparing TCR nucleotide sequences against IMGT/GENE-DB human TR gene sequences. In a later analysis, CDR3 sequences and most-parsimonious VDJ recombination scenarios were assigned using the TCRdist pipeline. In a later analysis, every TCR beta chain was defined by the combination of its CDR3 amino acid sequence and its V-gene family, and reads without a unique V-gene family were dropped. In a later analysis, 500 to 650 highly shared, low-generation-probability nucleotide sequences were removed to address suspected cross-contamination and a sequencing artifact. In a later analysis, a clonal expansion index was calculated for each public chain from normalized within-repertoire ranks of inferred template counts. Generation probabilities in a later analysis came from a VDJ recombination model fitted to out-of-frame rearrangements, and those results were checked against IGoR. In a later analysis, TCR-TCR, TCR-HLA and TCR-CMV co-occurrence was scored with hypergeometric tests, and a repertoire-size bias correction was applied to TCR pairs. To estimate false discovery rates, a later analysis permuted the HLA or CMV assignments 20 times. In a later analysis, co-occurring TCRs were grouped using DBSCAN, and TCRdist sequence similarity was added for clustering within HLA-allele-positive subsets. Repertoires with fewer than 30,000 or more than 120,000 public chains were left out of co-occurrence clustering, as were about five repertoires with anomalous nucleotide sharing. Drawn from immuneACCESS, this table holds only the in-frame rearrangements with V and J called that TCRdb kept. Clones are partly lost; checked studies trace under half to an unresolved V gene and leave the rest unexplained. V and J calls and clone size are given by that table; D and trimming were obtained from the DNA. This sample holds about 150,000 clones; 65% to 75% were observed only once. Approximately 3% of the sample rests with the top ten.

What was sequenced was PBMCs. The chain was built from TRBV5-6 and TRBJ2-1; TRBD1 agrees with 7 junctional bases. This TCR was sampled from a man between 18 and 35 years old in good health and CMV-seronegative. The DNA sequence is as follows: TGTGCCAGCAGCGGCGACAGGGCTGAGCAGTTCTTC. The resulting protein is CASSGDRAEQFF.